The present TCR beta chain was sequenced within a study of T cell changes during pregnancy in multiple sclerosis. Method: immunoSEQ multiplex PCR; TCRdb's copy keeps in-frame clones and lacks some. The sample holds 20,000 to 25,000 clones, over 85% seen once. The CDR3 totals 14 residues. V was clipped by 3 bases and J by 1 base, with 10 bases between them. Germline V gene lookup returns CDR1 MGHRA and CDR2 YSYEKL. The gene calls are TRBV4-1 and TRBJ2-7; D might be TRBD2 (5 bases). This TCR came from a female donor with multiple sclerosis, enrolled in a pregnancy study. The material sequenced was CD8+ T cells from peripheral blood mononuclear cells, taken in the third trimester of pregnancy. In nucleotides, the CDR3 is TGCGCCAGCAGCCAGGATCGGGGTTCCTACGAGCAGTACTTC. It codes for CASSQDRGSYEQYF.